This T cell receptor beta chain is drawn from a study of blood T cells in healthy people across ages. Every participating donor contributed about 10 milliliters of peripheral blood through a draw. The CDR3 runs 13 residues. Germline V gene data show CDR1 as MGHDK and CDR2 as SYGVNS. Comment on this clonotype: A read error may produce the germline difference seen at one junction end.

Primers used in a second PCR of about 6 to 12 cycles were a sample-barcoded 5' primer and a J-beta primer mix. Every molecule of cDNA carried a tag from a template-switch adaptor with 12 random nucleotides. TCRdb re-derived calls from the 5' RACE reads in MiXCR, one entry per CDR3 protein. Seen here are roughly 1,300,000 distinct CDR3 sequences, roughly 59% observed once, and the top ten hold roughly 7%. The V gene is TRBV25-1, the J gene TRBJ2-7, with D possibly matching TRBD2 (5 bases). Material: blood. The source is a man aged 18-30 years in good health. The CDR3 loop is CASGERSSYERYF. The CDR3 coding sequence is TGTGCCAGCGGGGAGAGGAGCTCCTACGAGCGGTACTTC.